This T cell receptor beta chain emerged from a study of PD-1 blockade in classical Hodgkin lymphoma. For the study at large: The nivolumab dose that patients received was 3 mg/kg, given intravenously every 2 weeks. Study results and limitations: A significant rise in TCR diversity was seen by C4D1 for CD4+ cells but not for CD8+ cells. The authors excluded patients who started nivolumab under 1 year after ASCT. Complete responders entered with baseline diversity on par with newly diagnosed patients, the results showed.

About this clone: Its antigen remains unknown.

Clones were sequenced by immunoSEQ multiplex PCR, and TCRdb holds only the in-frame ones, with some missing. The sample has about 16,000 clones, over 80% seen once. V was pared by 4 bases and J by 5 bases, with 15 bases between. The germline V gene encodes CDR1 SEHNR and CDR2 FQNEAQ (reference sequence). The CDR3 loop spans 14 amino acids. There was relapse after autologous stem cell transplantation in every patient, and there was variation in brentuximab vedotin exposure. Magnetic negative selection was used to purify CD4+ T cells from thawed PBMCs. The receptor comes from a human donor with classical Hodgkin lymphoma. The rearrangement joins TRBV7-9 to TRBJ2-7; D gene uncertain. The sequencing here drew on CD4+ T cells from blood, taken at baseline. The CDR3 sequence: CASSSRTRWDEQYF. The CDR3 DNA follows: TGTGCCAGCAGCTCACGGACCCGCTGGGACGAGCAGTACTTC.